This T cell receptor beta chain was observed in a study of siplizumab effects on memory and regulatory T cells. Clones were sequenced by immunoSEQ multiplex PCR, and TCRdb holds only the in-frame ones, with some missing. The sample lists roughly 26,000 clones, 70% to 85% occurring once. In a few donor pairs, unstimulated naive, memory, effector memory and TEMRA subsets were sequenced. Sequencing was done on a sample of memory CD4+ T cells sorted from blood. The TCR comes from a human donor in good health.

DNA of the CDR3: TGTGCCAGCAGCTTATGGGAGTTAGGGATAGATGGCTACACCTTC. It specifies CASSLWELGIDGYTF. V usage is TRBV7-9 and J usage is TRBJ1-2; D gene ambiguous. This CDR3 region has 15 residues. The V gene lost 2 bases and the J gene lost 6 bases, with 16 bases spanning the gap. Per germline, CDR1 SEHNR and CDR2 FQNEAQ (reference sequence).